This T cell receptor beta chain was identified during a study of shared clonotypes between healthy human individuals. In the study overall: Donors were a couple of women and a few men aged 18 to 49.

This clone was observed at least ten times. The study ran the assay at deep level. Sequenced by immunoSEQ multiplex PCR; TCRdb stores in-frame clones only, minus some. The top ten hold over 10% of the sample, which has about 490,000 clones, 60% to 85% seen once. This sequence was found in a woman in her thirties or forties in good health. Some clones in this sample may be carry-over from other donors' samples. Sequenced material: PBMCs.

This CDR3 reads CASSTRQDTQYF. CDR3 DNA: TGTGCCAGCAGCACCCGTCAAGATACGCAGTATTTT. V gene TRBV11-2 combines with J gene TRBJ2-3; D remains unclear. The CDR3 runs to 12 residues. Looked up from germline, CDR1 is SGHAT and CDR2 is FQNNGV. Trimming removed 5 bases at V and 5 bases at J, with 8 bases between.